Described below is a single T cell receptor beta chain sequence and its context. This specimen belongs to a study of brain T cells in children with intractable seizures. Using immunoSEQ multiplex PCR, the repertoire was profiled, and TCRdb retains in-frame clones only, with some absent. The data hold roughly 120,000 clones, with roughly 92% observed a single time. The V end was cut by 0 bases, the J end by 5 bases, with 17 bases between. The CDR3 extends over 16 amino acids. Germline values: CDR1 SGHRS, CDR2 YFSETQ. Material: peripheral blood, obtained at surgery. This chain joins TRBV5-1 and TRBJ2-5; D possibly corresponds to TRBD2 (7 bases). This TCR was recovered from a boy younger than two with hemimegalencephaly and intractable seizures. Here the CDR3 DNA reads TGCGCCAGCAGCTTGGCCGGGGGCGGGAGCCGCGAGACCCAGTACTTC. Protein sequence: CASSLAGGGSRETQYF.